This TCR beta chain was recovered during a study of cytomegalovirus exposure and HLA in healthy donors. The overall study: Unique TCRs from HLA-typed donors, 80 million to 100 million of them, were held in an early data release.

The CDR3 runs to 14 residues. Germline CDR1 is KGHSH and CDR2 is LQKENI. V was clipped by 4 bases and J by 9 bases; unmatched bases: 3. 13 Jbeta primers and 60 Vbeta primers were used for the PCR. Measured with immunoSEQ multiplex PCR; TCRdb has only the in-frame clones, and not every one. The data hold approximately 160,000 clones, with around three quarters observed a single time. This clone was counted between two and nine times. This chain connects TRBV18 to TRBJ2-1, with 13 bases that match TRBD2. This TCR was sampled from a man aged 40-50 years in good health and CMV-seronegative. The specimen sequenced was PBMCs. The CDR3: CASSLGLAGAEQFF. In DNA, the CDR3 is TGTGCCAGCTCACTTGGACTAGCGGGAGCTGAGCAGTTCTTC.